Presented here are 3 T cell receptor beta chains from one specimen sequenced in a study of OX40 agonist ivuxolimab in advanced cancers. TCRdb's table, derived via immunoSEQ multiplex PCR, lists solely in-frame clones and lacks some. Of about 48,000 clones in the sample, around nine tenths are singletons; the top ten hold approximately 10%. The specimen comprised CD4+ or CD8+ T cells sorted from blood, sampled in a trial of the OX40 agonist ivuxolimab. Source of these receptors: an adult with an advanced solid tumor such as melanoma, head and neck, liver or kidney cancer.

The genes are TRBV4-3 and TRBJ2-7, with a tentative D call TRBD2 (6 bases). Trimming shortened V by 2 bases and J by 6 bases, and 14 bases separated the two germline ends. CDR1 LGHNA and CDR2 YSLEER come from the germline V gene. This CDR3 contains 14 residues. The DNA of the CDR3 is TGCGCCAGCAGCCAATACGGGGGATCACCCGAGCAGTACTTC. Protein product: CASSQYGGSPEQYF.

This CDR3 reads CASSVGGTYEQYF. CDR3 nucleotide sequence: TGTGCCAGCAGCGTAGGAGGGACCTACGAGCAGTACTTC. The genes are TRBV9 and TRBJ2-7; the D gene is possibly TRBD2 (5 bases). The CDR3 totals 13 residues. V was trimmed by 0 bases and J by 2 bases, leaving 6 bases between them. Germline loops: CDR1 SGDLS, CDR2 YYNGEE.

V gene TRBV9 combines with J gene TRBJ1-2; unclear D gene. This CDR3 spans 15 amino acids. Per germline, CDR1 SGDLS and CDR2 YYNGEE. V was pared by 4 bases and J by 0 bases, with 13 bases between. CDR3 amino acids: CASSPNRQTNYGYTF. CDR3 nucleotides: TGTGCCAGCAGCCCAAACCGTCAGACTAACTATGGCTACACCTTC.